A single sample gave rise to the 16 T cell receptor beta chains below, sequenced in a study of early stage breast cancer tumors. The table came from immunoSEQ multiplex PCR; TCRdb's copy has only in-frame clones and leaves some out. The table includes about 50,000 clones, about 83% detected once. Source material: blood. The receptors originated from a person aged 25 to 39 with breast cancer.

The chain is built from TRBV6-5 and TRBJ1-1; D possibly corresponds to TRBD1 (5 bases). CDR1 and CDR2 (germline): MNHEY, SVGAGI. CDR3 size: 13 residues. V was trimmed by 6 bases and J by 5 bases, leaving 13 bases between them. DNA of the CDR3: TGTGCCAGCAGGTACGACAGACAGACTGAAGCTTTCTTT. Translating it yields CASRYDRQTEAFF.

This chain links TRBV30 with TRBJ1-3; 8 bases line up with TRBD1. This CDR3 is built from 13 residues. From germline, CDR1 is GTSNPN and CDR2 SVGIG (reference sequence). The trim removed 7 bases at V and 4 bases at J, leaving 6 bases unmatched. This CDR3 is CAFDRGEGNTIYF. CDR3 nucleotides: TGTGCCTTCGACAGGGGCGAAGGAAACACCATATATTTT.

The chain carries TRBV27 and TRBJ1-2; 12 bases match TRBD1. Germline V gene lookup returns CDR1 MNHEY and CDR2 SMNVEV (reference sequence). This CDR3 is 15 amino acids long. J lost 7 bases, V lost 5 bases, and 8 bases had no gene match. The CDR3 region is CASSPGTGGAGGYTF. The CDR3 DNA sequence: TGTGCCAGCAGTCCAGGGACAGGGGGCGCGGGTGGCTACACCTTC.

The gene calls are TRBV27 and TRBJ2-1, with TRBD2 matching over 7 bases. The germline V gene encodes CDR1 MNHEY and CDR2 SMNVEV (reference sequence). The CDR3 covers 16 residues. V lost 7 bases, J lost 6 bases, and 15 bases stayed unmatched. The CDR3 DNA reads as TGTGCCAGCACCAATTCCGCTAGCGGCGGAGGCAATGAGCAGTTCTTC. Protein product: CASTNSASGGGNEQFF.

The chain links TRBV29-1 to TRBJ1-2, with a possible D match to TRBD1 (5 bases). Trimming pared 4 bases from V and 0 bases from J, leaving 6 bases between. This CDR3 has 12 amino acids. From germline, CDR1 is SQVTM and CDR2 ANQGSEA. As DNA, the CDR3 is TGCAGCGTTGTGACAGCTAACTATGGCTACACCTTC. Its translation: CSVVTANYGYTF. Full variable domain (outside the CDR3, taken from reference TRBV29-1 and TRBJ1-2): SAVISQKPSRDICQRGTSLTIQCQVDSQVTMMFWYRQQPGQSLTLIATANQGSEATYESGFVIDKFPISRPNLTFSTLTVSNMSPEDSSIYLCSVVTANYGYTFGSGTRLTVV.

The chain joins TRBV6-5 to TRBJ1-1; TRBD1 is a possible D gene (5 bases). The germline CDR1 and CDR2 sequences are MNHEY and SVGAGI. This CDR3 has 15 amino acids. Trimming shortened V by 3 bases and J by 5 bases, and 16 bases separated the two germline ends. CDR3 loop: CASSYSGSGGTEAFF. For the CDR3, the DNA is TGTGCCAGCAGTTATTCCGGATCGGGGGGGACTGAAGCTTTCTTT.

Only a few counts were recorded for this clone. At the DNA level, this CDR3 is encoded by other sequences in the same sample as well. This chain joins TRBV7-9 and TRBJ2-7, with no clear D. CDR3 length: 11 amino acids. Per the germline V gene, CDR1 is SEHNR and CDR2 is FQNEAQ (reference sequence). The V gene lost 5 bases and the J gene lost 1 base, with 3 bases spanning the gap. CDR3 DNA sequence: TGTGCCAGCAGCCCTTCCTACGAGCAGTACTTC. Encoded protein: CASSPSYEQYF.

The chain links TRBV2 to TRBJ1-5, with D unresolved. Germline CDR1 and CDR2: SNHLY and FYNNEI. The V end lost 4 bases, the J end lost 3 bases, and 13 bases lay between the germline ends. This CDR3 spans 15 amino acids. The CDR3 DNA reads TGTGCCAGCAGTGGAGAGCCCCGGCCCAATCAGCCCCAGCATTTT. Its translation: CASSGEPRPNQPQHF. The variable domain in full, with the rest retrieved from reference TRBV2 and TRBJ1-5, is EPEVTQTPSHQVTQMGQEVILRCVPISNHLYFYWYRQILGQKVEFLVSFYNNEISEKSEIFDDQFSVERPDGSNFTLKIRSTKLEDSAMYFCASSGEPRPNQPQHFGDGTRLSIL.

CDR3 loop: CASTQVMGQGIGEQYF. CDR3 coding DNA: TGTGCCAGCACTCAAGTTATGGGACAGGGGATCGGCGAGCAGTACTTC. The rearrangement uses TRBV7-8 and TRBJ2-7, with TRBD1 matching over 10 bases. The V and J ends lost 7 bases and 6 bases, in that order; junction bases with no gene match: 15. CDR1 SGHVS and CDR2 FQNEAQ come from the germline V gene. This CDR3 has 16 residues.

The chain joins TRBV18 to TRBJ2-1, with D maybe TRBD2 (5 bases). V lost 6 bases and J lost 5, with 8 bases in between. Germline assignment: CDR1 KGHSH and CDR2 LQKENI. The CDR3 has 12 residues. The chain's CDR3 is CASSTGNNEQFF. The DNA of the CDR3 is TGTGCCAGCTCCACGGGAAACAATGAGCAGTTCTTC.

This clone was picked up one time. The chain links TRBV29-1 to TRBJ1-1; the D is unclear. The length of the CDR3 is 11 residues. Germline CDR1 is SQVTM and CDR2 is ANQGSEA. V lost 4 bases and J 6 bases, leaving 9 bases between the germline ends. The CDR3 spells CSVVVGAEAFF. DNA of the CDR3: TGCAGCGTTGTTGTTGGGGCTGAAGCTTTCTTT.

The V gene is TRBV6-1, the J gene TRBJ2-1; no clear D. Germline-derived CDR1 and CDR2 are MNHNS and SASEGT. V was shortened by 6 bases and J by 7 bases, with 19 bases between the two germline ends. This CDR3 has 15 amino acids. Here the CDR3 DNA reads TGTGCCAGCAGCTGGAGCCAGCCCGTTGGTAATGAGCAGTTCTTC. Its translation: CASSWSQPVGNEQFF.

The chain uses TRBV5-1 and TRBJ2-7; 12 positions agree with TRBD1. The J segment lost 6 bases and the V segment lost 2 bases, leaving 6 bases of the junction unmatched. From germline, CDR1 is SGHRS and CDR2 YFSETQ. This CDR3 spans 15 amino acids. In nucleotides, the CDR3 is TGCGCCAGCAGCTTCTCGGGACAGGGGGCTGGCGAGCAGTACTTC. Protein: CASSFSGQGAGEQYF.

This clone was observed once. The chain recombines TRBV18 with TRBJ2-7; no reliable D call. Germline CDR1 KGHSH, CDR2 LQKENI. V lost 4 bases and J 3 bases, leaving 7 bases between the germline ends. The CDR3 consists of 12 residues. DNA for the CDR3: TGTGCCAGCTCACTTACTGGCTACGAGCAGTACTTC. This encodes CASSLTGYEQYF.

This clone was seen a handful of times. J is TRBJ1-1 and V is TRBV7-2; D gene unclear. Germline loops: CDR1 SGHTA, CDR2 FQGNSA. The CDR3 has 13 amino acids. V was pared by 3 bases and J by 4 bases, with 9 bases between. DNA of the CDR3: TGTGCCAGCAGCTTGGCACGAGGCACTGAAGCTTTCTTT. Amino acid sequence: CASSLARGTEAFF.

The chain joins TRBV15 to TRBJ2-7; no clear D gene. CDR1 is LNHNV and CDR2 is YYDKDF in the germline V gene (reference sequence). CDR3 size: 15 residues. Trimming removed 0 bases from V and 0 bases from J, with 9 bases in between. The CDR3 protein is CATSRERGSSYEQYF. Written as DNA, the CDR3 is TGTGCCACCAGCAGAGAACGCGGCAGCTCCTACGAGCAGTACTTC.